This TCR beta chain was found in a study of human T cells and chemical hapten exposure. Stated time point: patch test 3, about 24 weeks after DPC sensitization. Specified treatment: therapeutic diphenylcyclopropenone sensitization with weekly scalp DPC. The CDR3 sequence is 17 residues long. Library preparation tagged each individual cDNA molecule with a unique molecular identifier. TCRdb itself ran the RACE reads through MiXCR, one entry per CDR3 protein. Of 150,000 to 200,000 distinct CDR3 sequences detected, about 25% appear once; the ten largest clones hold about 2.3%. This TCR was recovered from a middle-aged woman with alopecia areata. Some clones in this sample may be carry-over from other donors' samples. Specimen: whole blood, collected in connection with sensitization to the hapten diphenylcyclopropenone (DPC). This chain uses TRBV21-1 with TRBJ2-1; TRBD2 is the table's D call and was not checked against the DNA. TRBV21-1 is designated a pseudogene. CDR3: CASSKVSGLCSYNEQFF. CDR3 nucleotide sequence: TGTGCCAGCAGCAAAGTATCGGGACTTTGCTCCTACAATGAGCAGTTCTTC.